The 6 T cell receptor beta chains below were found in one sample sequenced in a study of blood T cell repertoires in COVID-19. Clones were read by immunoSEQ multiplex PCR, and TCRdb kept only the in-frame ones, dropping some. The sample holds 200,000 to 300,000 clones, more than 70% seen once. The specimen sequenced was peripheral blood. These receptors all stem from a woman at least 80 years old with COVID-19, enrolled during active disease.

The V call is TRBV5-4, the J call TRBJ1-2; 7 bases fit TRBD1. Germline assignment: CDR1 SGHNT and CDR2 YYREEE (reference sequence). This CDR3 is built from 13 residues. V trimming: 1 base; J trimming: 3 bases; junction bases outside the gene matches: 0. In DNA form, the CDR3 reads TGTGCCAGCAGCTTGCAGGGGGACTATGGCTACACCTTC. Protein sequence: CASSLQGDYGYTF.

This rearrangement joins TRBV6-5 to TRBJ1-1; no definite D call. The CDR3 length is 13 residues. In germline, CDR1 is MNHEY, CDR2 SVGAGI. Between the trimmed V and J ends, which lost 5 bases and 11 bases, there was a span of 18 bases. CDR3 nucleotides: TGTGCCAGCAGTACGGGCATCCCGGGGAATGCTTTCTTT. It codes for CASSTGIPGNAFF.

This chain links TRBV28 with TRBJ1-4; D might be TRBD1 (5 bases). The CDR3 has 16 residues. Germline CDR1 MDHEN, CDR2 SYDVKM. V was pared by 5 bases and J by 11 bases, with 24 bases between. The CDR3 here is CASSRVTGAGLKKLFF. The CDR3 region has the DNA TGTGCCAGCAGTCGAGTAACAGGAGCGGGTTTGAAGAAACTGTTTTTT. Full variable domain (missing parts from reference TRBV28 and TRBJ1-4): DVKVTQSSRYLVKRTGEKVFLECVQDMDHENMFWYRQDPGLGLRLIYFSYDVKMKEKGDIPEGYSVSREKKERFSLILESASTNQTSMYLCASSRVTGAGLKKLFFGSGTQLSVL.

A single count supports this clone. This chain connects TRBV5-1 to TRBJ2-3, with D perhaps matching TRBD2 (6 bases). CDR1 and CDR2 from the germline V gene are SGHRS and YFSETQ. V lost 4 bases to trimming and J lost 3 bases, with 12 bases between them. The CDR3 contains 14 residues. Written as DNA, the CDR3 is TGCGCCAGCAGCAGTTCAGGGAGGACAGATACGCAGTATTTT. Translating gives CASSSSGRTDTQYF.

The rearrangement uses TRBV19 and TRBJ1-1, with D perhaps matching TRBD1 (6 bases). The CDR3 extends over 15 amino acids. The V and J ends lost 1 base and 1 base respectively, with 10 bases between them. Germline V gene sequence: CDR1 LNHDA, CDR2 SQIVND (reference sequence). The CDR3 DNA is TGTGCCAGTAGTATAGTTGGACAGCCGAACACTGAAGCTTTCTTT. Protein: CASSIVGQPNTEAFF.

This clone was observed once. The DNA of the CDR3 is TGTGCCAGCAGCTTGTCTGTGGGCACGAAATATGGCTACACCTTC. Amino acid sequence: CASSLSVGTKYGYTF. The V gene is TRBV5-4, the J gene TRBJ1-2; D uncertain. The CDR3 has 15 residues. Germline V gene sequence: CDR1 SGHNT, CDR2 YYREEE (reference sequence). V was clipped by 1 base and J by 5 bases, with 15 bases between them.